This T cell receptor (beta chain) was sequenced in a study of beta chain features in type 1 diabetes. Study-level information: Age and gender were similar between patients and healthy donors, as were cell yields. General observations from the study: High TCR expression in some cells could lead to their over-representation in cDNA sequencing.

This clone was picked up many times. Its specificity is unknown. The authors sorted CD4+ naive, central memory, regulatory and stem cell-like memory cells via CD45RO/CCR7/CD25/CD127/CD95/CD27. The CDR3 is 15 amino acids. Trimming took off 7 bases at V and 4 bases at J, with 14 bases between the two ends. Germline V gene lookup returns CDR1 MNHNS and CDR2 SASEGT. The isolated RNA, all of it, was reverse transcribed, so expressed TCRB transcripts were what got sequenced. Using immunoSEQ multiplex PCR, the repertoire was profiled, and TCRdb retains in-frame clones only, with some absent. The data contain roughly 300,000 clones, 7% to 9% of them seen just once; the ten biggest clones take up around 0.45%.

Sequences were obtained from central memory CD4+ T cells from blood. The chain is built from TRBV6-1 and TRBJ2-6; D is unclear. This clonotype was sampled from a woman between 18 and 29 years old in good health. The CDR3 sequence: CASTPAKGGANVLTF. DNA for the CDR3: TGTGCCAGCACGCCGGCAAAGGGAGGGGCCAACGTCCTGACTTTC.